This record covers a single T cell receptor beta chain. Its cognate antigen is unknown. In the PCR, 60 Vbeta and 13 Jbeta primers were used. Produced via immunoSEQ multiplex PCR; TCRdb's table is partial and in-frame only. The sample holds some 130,000 clones; around 80% are singletons and the top ten take about 2%. Trimming pared 1 base from V and 5 bases from J, leaving 14 bases between. There are 15 residues in the CDR3. CDR1 and CDR2 (germline): SGHDN, FVKESK. This specimen belongs to a study of cytomegalovirus exposure and HLA in healthy donors. Study summary: Among the 398 genotyped donors, 70% to 85% were placed in the Caucasian-associated ancestry cluster. Overall study findings and caveats: Presence/absence comparisons presumed near-even sequencing depth among donors. Reported findings show TCR beta sequences accurately forecast HLA-A and HLA-B alleles in most subjects.

The chain has TRBV14 and TRBJ2-5; a possible D gene is TRBD2 (5 bases). The sequenced sample was PBMCs. This receptor was obtained from a female donor in good health and CMV-seropositive. CDR3 sequence (DNA): TGTGCCAGCAGCCAAGCCCGCGGGCAGTGGGAGACCCAGTACTTC. Amino acid sequence: CASSQARGQWETQYF.